The entry below gives a single T cell receptor beta chain sequence along with its context. Antigen unknown. Per the original methods: Junction-only sequences produced by ImmunoSEQ had no quality scores, so filtering differed. Method: immunoSEQ multiplex PCR; TCRdb's copy keeps in-frame clones and lacks some. V and J calls plus clone size are reproduced from that table; the DNA served to infer D and trimming. Of about 1,500,000 clones in the sample, about 96% are singletons; the top ten hold roughly 1.2%. The CDR3 loop spans 13 amino acids. Germline V gives CDR1 MNHNY, CDR2 SVGAGI (reference sequence). V was shortened by 2 bases and J by 8 bases, with 10 bases between the two germline ends. This entry is derived from a study of shared clonotypes between healthy human individuals. General study findings and limits: Larger richness was generally estimated for naive than memory subsets.

CD4+ cells were split into CD45RA+ naive and CD45RA-negative memory subsets. The rearrangement uses TRBV6-6 and TRBJ2-1; no definite D call. The sample consisted of naive CD4+ T cells sorted from blood. Noted subset: CD45RA+ positively selected. This TCR was sampled from a man aged 25 to 40 in good health. The CDR3 region is CASSYPRSDEQFF. In DNA form, the CDR3 reads TGTGCCAGCAGTTACCCCCGGTCGGATGAGCAGTTCTTC.